The source of this TCR beta chain is a study of shared clonotypes between healthy human individuals. Study as a whole: Each donor had three CD4 naive, three CD4 memory, two CD8 naive and one CD8 memory plate.

The germline CDR1 and CDR2 sequences are SGHVS and FNYEAQ. This CDR3 is 16 amino acids long. The ends lost 4 bases at V and 4 bases at J; junction bases unmatched: 6. Across several immunoSEQ plates, the genomic DNA of each subset was split evenly. The protocol was immunoSEQ multiplex PCR, while the TCRdb copy is restricted to in-frame clones and leaves out a portion. The sample records 2 million to 2.5 million clones, roughly 93% being singletons. Sequenced sample: naive CD4+ T cells from PBMCs. Documented subset: CD45RA+ positively selected. This receptor was obtained from a young man in good health. Some clones in this sample may be carry-over from other donors' samples. The V and J genes are TRBV7-6 and TRBJ2-2; 10 nucleotides agree with TRBD1. The CDR3 loop reads CASSYDRGQGTGELFF. CDR3 DNA sequence: TGTGCCAGCAGCTACGACAGGGGGCAGGGCACCGGGGAGCTGTTTTTT.